This entry describes one T cell receptor (beta chain). The CDR3 consists of 16 residues. CDR1 and CDR2 from the germline V gene are MNHNY and SVGAGI (reference sequence). V lost 0 bases, J lost 9 bases, and 15 bases lay in between. This sample was taken from a study of T cell changes during pregnancy in multiple sclerosis. Generated by immunoSEQ multiplex PCR, the TCRdb table keeps only in-frame clones and is missing some. The table includes over 30,000 clones, around 91% detected once. This clonotype was obtained from a female donor in good health, enrolled as a control in a pregnancy study. The chain is built from TRBV6-6 and TRBJ1-6; tentatively, D is TRBD1 (6 bases). This material consisted of CD4+ T cells from peripheral blood mononuclear cells, taken in the second trimester of pregnancy. CDR3 DNA: TGTGCCAGCAGTTACTCTCCCGGGACATCGGGTTCACCCCTCCACTTT. Its protein is CASSYSPGTSGSPLHF.